The 10 T cell receptor beta chains presented below share a single source sample, sequenced in a study of tumor-infiltrating lymphocytes in primary liver carcinoma (dated by TCRdb to 2015 to 2018). The listed sequencing device is Illumina HiSeq 2500. Using a constant-region primer and ProtoScript II reverse transcriptase, TCRbeta-specific cDNA was reverse-transcribed from 450 to 650 ng total RNA. TCRbeta libraries were built with three nested multiplex PCR rounds, a slightly modified ARM-PCR procedure. Each of the first two PCR rounds ran for about 10 cycles and used multiplex TRBV1-TRBV30 forward primers together with a Cbeta reverse primer. TCRdb trimmed the raw reads at Q25, called clones with MiXCR and kept productive beta chains. Here each entry gathers all rows of one CDR3 protein and keeps the most common genes and DNA. The sample table lists roughly 80,000 distinct CDR3 sequences, roughly 71% of them with a count of one. The top ten clones comprise less than 30% of the sample.

Without any cell sorting, total RNA and DNA were extracted together from 20-30 mg of bulk tissue using the AllPrep DNA/RNA mini kit. The sequenced sample was tumor-adjacent normal liver tissue. These receptor sequences come from a middle-aged man with primary liver carcinoma and hepatitis B virus infection.

This clonotype has a handful of counts. V is TRBV12-3 or TRBV12-4 and J is TRBJ2-1, with TRBD2 identical over 12 bases. Trimming removed 8 bases from V and 10 bases from J; junction bases left unmatched: 9. The CDR3 is made up of 14 amino acids. This chain's CDR3 is CASLSSGRAGEQFF. The DNA of the CDR3 is TGTGCCAGCCTCTCTAGCGGGAGGGCGGGGGAGCAGTTCTTC.

DNA for the CDR3: TGTGCCAGCAGCTTAACCGGGACTAACTACTACGAGCAGTACTTC. Protein product: CASSLTGTNYYEQYF. This chain links TRBV11-2 with TRBJ2-7, with 7 bases that match TRBD2. Germline CDR1 and CDR2: SGHAT and FQNNGV. The CDR3 sequence is 15 residues long. Trimming at V came to 2 bases and at J to 3 bases, leaving 7 bases not matched to a gene.

Regarding this clonotype: The junction does not match germline at one end; this may be a read error. This sequence joins TRBV6-2 or TRBV6-3 and TRBJ2-7; either TRBD1 or TRBD2 may supply D (5 bases each). The CDR3 totals 15 residues. Germline V gene lookup returns CDR1 MNHEY and CDR2 SVGEGT. The CDR3 DNA reads as TGTGCCAACAGTAGATATCCGGGACGAAATAGCAAGCAGTACTTC. This translates into CANSRYPGRNSKQYF.

The chain couples TRBV11-2 to TRBJ2-3, with a tentative D call TRBD1 (6 bases). The germline CDR1 and CDR2 sequences are SGHAT and FQNNGV. CDR3 length: 18 residues. The V and J ends lost 1 base and 0 bases respectively, with 17 bases between them. Here the CDR3 DNA reads TGTGCCAGCAGCTTAGTGGGGGCGACTTTGTCAAGCACAGATACGCAGTATTTT. Its protein is CASSLVGATLSSTDTQYF.

This clonotype was counted a few times. V usage is TRBV18 and J usage is TRBJ2-2, with 7 bases that match TRBD1. The CDR3 length is 17 residues. The trim removed 4 bases at V and 1 base at J, leaving 9 bases unmatched. From germline, CDR1 is KGHSH and CDR2 LQKENI. This chain's CDR3 is CASSQLPGQMNTGELFF. The CDR3 DNA is TGTGCCAGCTCACAACTGCCGGGACAGATGAACACCGGGGAGCTGTTTTTT.

Comments on this clonotype: At one boundary the junction diverges from the germline segment, which might be a read error. This chain joins TRBV5-1 and TRBJ2-5, with D possibly being TRBD1 (6 bases). CDR3 length: 14 residues. The germline CDR1 and CDR2 sequences are SGHRS and YFSETQ. DNA of the CDR3: TGCGCCAGCAGCCAACAGGGCCAGGGAAAGACCCACTACTTC. Amino acids: CASSQQGQGKTHYF. The whole variable domain, remainder taken from reference TRBV5-1 and TRBJ2-5, is KAGVTQTPRYLIKTRGQQVTLSCSPISGHRSVSWYQQTPGQGLQFLFEYFSETQRNKGNFPGRFSGRQFSNSRSEMNVSTLELGDSALYLCASSQQGQGKTHYFGPGTRLLVL.

This clonotype was seen repeatedly, ten times or more. The chain employs TRBV6-5 and TRBJ2-1, with D perhaps matching TRBD2 (5 bases). Trimming cost V 5 bases and J 3 bases, with 14 bases left between them. Germline loops: CDR1 MNHEY, CDR2 SVGAGI. The CDR3 is made up of 15 amino acids. CDR3 DNA sequence: TGTGCCAGCAGTCCCCAGAGGGATCACTACAATGAGCAGTTCTTC. Amino acid sequence: CASSPQRDHYNEQFF.

In regard to this clonotype: The junction departs from germline at one end; a sequencing error may be responsible. This chain's CDR3 is CGSSLEGADGERFF. The CDR3 DNA follows: TGTGGCAGCAGCTTAGAGGGGGCCGACGGGGAGCGGTTTTTT. The chain links TRBV7-9 to TRBJ2-2; 7 nucleotides line up with TRBD1. Germline-derived CDR1 and CDR2 are SEHNR and FQNEAQ (reference sequence). The CDR3 has 14 amino acids.

As regards this clonotype: A much bigger clone sits one base away, suggesting this may be a read error. V is TRBV30 and J is TRBJ2-1; D is unclear. The V end lost 4 bases, the J end lost 2 bases, and 15 bases lay between the germline ends. The CDR3 is 15 residues long. Germline lookup yields CDR1 GTSNPN and CDR2 SVGIG (reference sequence). The CDR3 is CAWKPQVEPYNEQFF. The CDR3 DNA sequence: TGTGCCTGGAAACCGCAAGTAGAGCCCTACAATGAGCAGTTCTTC.

With regard to this clonotype: The junction shows a germline mismatch at one end, possibly a read error. The gene calls are TRBV6-1 and TRBJ1-3; tentative D call: TRBD1 (5 bases). The CDR3 runs to 18 residues. Germline values: CDR1 MNHNS, CDR2 SASEGT. The DNA of the CDR3 is TGTGCGAGCAGGACATCGGCAGGGAGTTGGAACTCTGGAAACACCATATATTTT. It codes for CASRTSAGSWNSGNTIYF.